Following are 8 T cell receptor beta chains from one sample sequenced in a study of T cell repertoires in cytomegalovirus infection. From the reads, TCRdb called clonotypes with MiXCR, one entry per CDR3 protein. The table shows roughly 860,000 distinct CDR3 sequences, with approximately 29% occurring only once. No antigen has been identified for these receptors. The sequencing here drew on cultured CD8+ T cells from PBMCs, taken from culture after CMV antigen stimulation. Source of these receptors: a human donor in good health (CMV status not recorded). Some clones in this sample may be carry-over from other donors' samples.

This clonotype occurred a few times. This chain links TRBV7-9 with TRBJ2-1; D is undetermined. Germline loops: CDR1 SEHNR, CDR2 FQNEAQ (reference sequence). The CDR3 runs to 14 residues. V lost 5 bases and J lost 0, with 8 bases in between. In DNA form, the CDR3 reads TGTGCCAGCAGCCACTCGGGCTCCTACAATGAGCAGTTCTTC. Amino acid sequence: CASSHSGSYNEQFF.

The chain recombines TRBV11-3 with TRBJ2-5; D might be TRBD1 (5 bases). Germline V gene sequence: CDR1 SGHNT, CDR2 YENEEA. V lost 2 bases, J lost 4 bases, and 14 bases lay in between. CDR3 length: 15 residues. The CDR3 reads CASSLRGRVAETQYF. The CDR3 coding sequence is TGTGCCAGCAGCTTAAGAGGCAGGGTGGCAGAGACCCAGTACTTC.

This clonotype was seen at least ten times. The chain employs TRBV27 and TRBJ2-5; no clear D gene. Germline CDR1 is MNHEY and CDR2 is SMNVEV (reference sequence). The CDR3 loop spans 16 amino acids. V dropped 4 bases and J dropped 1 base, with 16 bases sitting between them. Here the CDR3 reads CASSSLSQLVQETQYF. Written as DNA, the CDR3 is TGTGCCAGCAGTTCCCTTAGCCAGCTAGTCCAAGAGACCCAGTACTTC.

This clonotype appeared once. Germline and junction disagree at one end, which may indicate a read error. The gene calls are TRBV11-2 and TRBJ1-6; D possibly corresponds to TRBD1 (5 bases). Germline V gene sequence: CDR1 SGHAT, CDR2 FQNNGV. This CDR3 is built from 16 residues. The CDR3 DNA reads TGTGCCAGCAGCTCCGGCGGGGGAGACATAAATTCACCCCTCCGCTTT. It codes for CASSSGGGDINSPLRF.

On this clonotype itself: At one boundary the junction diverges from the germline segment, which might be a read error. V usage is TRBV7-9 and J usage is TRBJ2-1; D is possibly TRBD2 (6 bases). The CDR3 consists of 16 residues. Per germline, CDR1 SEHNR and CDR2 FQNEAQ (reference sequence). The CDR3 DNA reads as TGTGACAGCAAGGGAGGAGACTACCCCCCCTACAATGAGCAGTTCTTC. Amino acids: CDSKGGDYPPYNEQFF.

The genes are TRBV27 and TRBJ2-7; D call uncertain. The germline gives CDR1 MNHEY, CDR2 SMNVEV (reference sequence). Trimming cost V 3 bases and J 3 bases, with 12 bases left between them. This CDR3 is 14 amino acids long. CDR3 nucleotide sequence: TGTGCCAGCAGTTTTGGTAAGGCCAGCTACGAGCAGTACTTC. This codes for CASSFGKASYEQYF.

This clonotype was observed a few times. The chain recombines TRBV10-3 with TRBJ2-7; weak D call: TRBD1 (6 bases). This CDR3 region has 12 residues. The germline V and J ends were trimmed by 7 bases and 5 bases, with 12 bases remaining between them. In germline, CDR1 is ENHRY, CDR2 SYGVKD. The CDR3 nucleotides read TGTGCCATCAAAACAGGGAACGACGAGCAGTACTTC. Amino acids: CAIKTGNDEQYF.

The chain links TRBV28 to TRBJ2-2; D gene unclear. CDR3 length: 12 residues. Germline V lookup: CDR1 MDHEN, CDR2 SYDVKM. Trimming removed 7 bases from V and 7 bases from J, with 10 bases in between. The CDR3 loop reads CASTSGIGELFF. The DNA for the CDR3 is TGTGCCAGCACCTCCGGTATCGGGGAGCTGTTTTTT.